This T cell receptor (beta chain) originates from a study of metastatic and nonmetastatic thyroid tumors. Every patient was untreated before thyroid surgery. Regarding this clone: Its specificity is unknown.

V dropped 1 base and J dropped 8 bases, with 14 bases sitting between them. The CDR3 loop spans 15 amino acids. The germline CDR1 and CDR2 sequences are SGHDN and FVKESK. Notes on the study in general: As reported, TCR beta diversity in blood and tumor was significantly higher in malignant thyroid tumors than in benign nodules.

TCRdb re-called the PCR reads via MiXCR. The sample has 4,000 to 5,000 clones, 17% seen once. The source is a female donor with papillary thyroid cancer or a benign thyroid nodule (not recorded which). Some clones in this sample may be carry-over from other donors' samples. The chain couples TRBV14 to TRBJ1-4, with D perhaps TRBD1 (6 bases). The specimen sequenced was adjacent normal tissue. The CDR3 DNA sequence: TGTGCCAGCAGCCAAGGGGCAGGGGCTATAGAAAAACTGTTTTTT. Its protein is CASSQGAGAIEKLFF.